One T cell receptor (beta chain) is described in this entry. The clone's antigen remains unknown. Base qualities were left out, and no much larger clone turns up one base away. Looking up the germline V gene yields CDR1 MGHDK and CDR2 SYGVNS. The CDR3 numbers 15 residues from cysteine through phenylalanine. Just the 45-base CDR3 DNA is kept, in frame starting at base 1. Relative to germline, V is 1 base shorter and J is 1 base shorter, with 10 bases between their ends. The sample is drawn from a study of regulatory T cells in long-lasting Graves disease (dated by TCRdb to the early 2020s). Study-wide context: To count as having persistent Graves' disease, a patient had to have received antithyroid drug treatment for over 5 years with TSH receptor autoantibodies remaining persistently positive. Persistent Graves' disease patients in the clinical cohort had taken antithyroid drugs for about 10.3 years on average. Peripheral blood TCR sequencing and RNA sequencing compared persistent Graves' disease patients with newly diagnosed Graves' disease patients. The study took place in China and was registered as a clinical trial. TCR sequencing covered around 13 persistent and around 20 newly diagnosed Graves' disease patients, around 35 samples in total.

The time point label, as the study defines it: persistent/refractory GD, antithyroid drugs over 5 years with positive TRAb. For both TCR sequencing and RNA sequencing, RNA was extracted from PBMCs in TRIzol. Graves' disease was diagnosed according to American Thyroid Association guidelines. Patients were recruited from an endocrinology department in Xi'an, China. Each patient gave approximately 10 milliliters of peripheral blood, collected in an EDTA anticoagulant tube. Ficoll Paque Plus density gradient separation was used to isolate PBMCs, and no further T cell sorting was done. An Agilent 2100 Bioanalyzer and agarose gel were used to assess RNA quality, and a NanoDrop 2000 was used to measure RNA concentration. Library preparation employed multiplex PCR. Sequencing was performed on an Illumina HiSeq 4000. TCR beta libraries were built with iRepertoire HTBI primers and Arm-PCR amplification of CDR3 regions. Gel purification was performed on PCR products prior to sequencing. The authors processed their data as follows. Across samples, 60 to 70 TRBV and 13 to 15 TRBJ segments were identified and used for gene usage analysis of CDR3 amino acid clonotypes. COPE and FqMerger were used to merge filtered high-quality paired reads into contigs. Contigs were aligned with BLAST to IMGT TRBV, TRBD and TRBJ reference genes, and CDR3 was defined per IMGT. Highly expanded clones were defined as clonotypes with a frequency above 0.1%. Shannon entropy was used to measure repertoire diversity, and the Gini coefficient was used to measure V-J evenness. A clonotype found in more than one individual was treated as public. TCRdb trimmed public reads at Q25 via fastp, called clones via MiXCR and kept in-frame beta chains. Identical CDR3 protein sequences are pooled into one entry, listed with their most common genes and DNA. The authors' filters were not applied to this entry. Here the sample has roughly 470,000 distinct CDR3 sequences; less than 25% occur a single time. The ten largest clonotypes hold over 7.5% of the sample.

The study at large found these results: Sequencing and analysis were restricted to the TCR beta chain. Persistent Graves' disease patients showed lower TCR Shannon entropy and fewer highly expanded clones than newly diagnosed patients, suggesting clonal expansion. More public clonotypes were shared among persistent patients (under 3,000) than among newly diagnosed patients (approximately 930). The authors noted that the small sample size was a limitation that may lower accuracy. TRBV28, TRBJ1-2 and TRBJ2-5 were preferentially used in persistent disease, while TRBV20-1 and TRBJ2-1 were favored in newly diagnosed disease. Peripheral blood alone was examined, since thyroid tissue, which constituted the primary lesion, could not be accessed.

This chain is built from TRBV25-1 and TRBJ1-1, with no confident D gene call. This TCR was recovered from a female donor with Graves disease. Sequenced here: peripheral blood mononuclear cells (PBMCs), sampled when the disease was refractory, from a patient treated with antithyroid drugs. The DNA sequence is as follows: TGTGCCAGCAGTGAATGGAGGACTGGGAACACTGAAGCTTTCTTT. This yields the protein CASSEWRTGNTEAFF.